One sample yielded the 13 T cell receptor beta chains listed below, sequenced in a study of T cell changes during pregnancy in multiple sclerosis. The assay was immunoSEQ multiplex PCR, and TCRdb's table has in-frame clones only and misses some. The sample comprises more than 15,000 clones, around 82% of which are singletons, and about a sixth rests with the top ten. Sample: CD8+ T cells from peripheral blood mononuclear cells, taken in the third trimester of pregnancy. All receptors derive from a female donor in good health, enrolled as a control in a pregnancy study.

This clone came up once. The V call is TRBV4-2, the J call TRBJ2-7; 7 positions match TRBD2. Looked up from germline, CDR1 is LGHNA and CDR2 is YNFKEQ. The CDR3 length is 16 residues. With V trimmed by 4 bases and J by 2 bases, 11 bases remained unmatched. DNA of the CDR3: TGTGCCAGCAGCCTCATAGGCCTAGCGGATACCTACGAGCAGTACTTC. Its translation is CASSLIGLADTYEQYF.

This rearrangement joins TRBV19 to TRBJ2-5, with 8 bases that match TRBD2. Losses at the gene ends were 7 bases for V and 4 bases for J; bases not matched to a gene: 11. The germline V gene has CDR1 LNHDA and CDR2 SQIVND (reference sequence). The CDR3 runs to 15 residues. The CDR3 loop reads CASTSQAGAVETQYF. The CDR3 coding sequence is TGTGCCAGTACCTCCCAAGCGGGAGCTGTAGAGACCCAGTACTTC.

In DNA form, the CDR3 reads TGCGCCAGCAGCCAAGATTCCCTGGGTAGCGGGGGCTACAATGAGCAGTTCTTC. The encoded protein is CASSQDSLGSGGYNEQFF. The rearrangement uses TRBV4-3 and TRBJ2-1, with 9 bases lining up with TRBD2. The CDR3 has 18 amino acids. The ends lost 0 bases at V and 3 bases at J; junction bases unmatched: 9. Germline CDR1 LGHNA, CDR2 YSLEER.

This clone has more than one count but fewer than ten. The chain employs TRBV7-8 and TRBJ2-7; TRBD1 agrees at 10 bases. Germline trimming cut 5 bases from V and 4 bases from J; bases unmatched to any gene: 11. Germline V gives CDR1 SGHVS, CDR2 FQNEAQ. The CDR3 loop spans 16 amino acids. Here the CDR3 DNA reads TGTGCCAGCAGCCCGACGGGGACAGGGGAGGCGTACGAGCAGTACTTC. Amino acids: CASSPTGTGEAYEQYF.

The chain carries TRBV7-2 and TRBJ2-3, with 10 bases matching TRBD2. The germline V gene encodes CDR1 SGHTA and CDR2 FQGNSA. The ends lost 2 bases at V and 5 bases at J; junction bases unmatched: 1. The CDR3 runs to 14 residues. The CDR3 DNA follows: TGTGCCAGCAGCTTAATAGCGGGGGGAGATACGCAGTATTTT. Its protein is CASSLIAGGDTQYF.

The V call is TRBV7-2, the J call TRBJ1-4, with 11 bases matching TRBD1. The CDR3 is 15 residues long. V lost 2 bases to trimming and J lost 8 bases; unmatched junction nucleotides: 4. Germline CDR1 reads SGHTA; CDR2 reads FQGNSA. The CDR3 spells CASSLRTGGEEKLFF. Written as DNA, the CDR3 is TGTGCCAGCAGCTTAAGGACAGGGGGCGAGGAAAAACTGTTTTTT.

This rearrangement joins TRBV19 to TRBJ2-1; 9 nucleotides line up with TRBD2. Germline CDR1 and CDR2: LNHDA and SQIVND (reference sequence). The CDR3 spans 16 residues. The trim removed 2 bases at V and 4 bases at J, leaving 6 bases unmatched. Written as DNA, the CDR3 is TGTGCCAGTAGTATATGGGCGACTAGCGGATACAATGAGCAGTTCTTC. This sequence encodes CASSIWATSGYNEQFF.

This rearrangement joins TRBV7-2 to TRBJ1-1; 11 bases are shared with TRBD1. Germline CDR1 and CDR2: SGHTA and FQGNSA. This CDR3 has 14 amino acids. V shed 2 bases and J 8 bases; nucleotides not matched to a gene: 4. CDR3 residues: CASSLSDRGLEAFF. CDR3 nucleotide sequence: TGTGCCAGCAGCTTATCGGACAGGGGGCTCGAAGCTTTCTTT.

The genes are TRBV10-2 and TRBJ2-7; the D gene is possibly TRBD2 (5 bases). V was pared by 7 bases and J by 5 bases, with 18 bases between. Germline values: CDR1 WSHSY, CDR2 SAAADI. The CDR3 covers 14 residues. CDR3 DNA: TGCGCCAGCAACCCCGACACGAACGGGGACGAGCAGTACTTC. Translated, it gives CASNPDTNGDEQYF.

This clone was recorded only once. Other DNA sequences in this sample translate to the same CDR3. CDR3 DNA: TGTGCCTGGTCACAGGGCTACGAGCAGTACTTC. Its protein product is CAWSQGYEQYF. The chain is built from TRBV30 and TRBJ2-7; tentative D call: TRBD1 (6 bases). This CDR3 comprises 11 residues. V gave up 5 bases and J gave up 3 bases, with 8 bases separating them. Germline V gene data show CDR1 as GTSNPN and CDR2 as SVGIG (reference sequence).

This rearrangement joins TRBV9 to TRBJ1-6; perhaps TRBD1 as D (6 bases). Germline V gives CDR1 SGDLS, CDR2 YYNGEE. Trimming left V 3 bases short and J 10 bases short, with 11 bases between. CDR3 length: 13 residues. CDR3 bases: TGTGCCAGCAGCGAGGACAGAGTATCACCCCTCCACTTT. Translating it yields CASSEDRVSPLHF. The whole variable domain, filled in from reference TRBV9 and TRBJ1-6, reads DSGVTQTPKHLITATGQRVTLRCSPRSGDLSVYWYQQSLDQGLQFLIQYYNGEERAKGNILERFSAQQFPDLHSELNLSSLELGDSALYFCASSEDRVSPLHFGNGTRLTVT.

In DNA form, the CDR3 reads TGTGCCAGCAGCTTACGGGGGGCAGGGGGCAACGACGAGCAGTACTTC. Translation gives CASSLRGAGGNDEQYF. The genes are TRBV7-8 and TRBJ2-5; perhaps TRBD1 as D (8 bases). The J call could be wrong; TRBJ2-7 is a better fit for the DNA end. From germline, CDR1 is SGHVS and CDR2 FQNEAQ. This CDR3 region has 16 residues.

With regard to this clone: The junction departs from germline at one end; a sequencing error may be responsible. This sequence joins TRBV7-7 and TRBJ2-3; D remains ambiguous. The germline CDR1 and CDR2 sequences are SSHAT and FNYEAQ (reference sequence). The CDR3 runs to 15 residues. CDR3 sequence: CASSANPTSTDTQYF. Written as DNA, the CDR3 is TGTGCTAGCAGCGCCAACCCGACTAGCACAGATACGCAGTATTTT.